This T cell receptor (beta chain) was documented in a study of cytomegalovirus exposure and HLA in healthy donors. PCR was performed using 60 Vbeta and 13 Jbeta primers. Clones were sequenced by immunoSEQ multiplex PCR, and TCRdb holds only the in-frame ones, with some missing. The sample includes 95,000 to 150,000 clones, under 85% of them seen just once. The CDR3 runs 14 residues. Germline V CDR1 and CDR2: MGHRA, YSYEKL. Trimming removed 3 bases from V and 4 bases from J; junction bases left unmatched: 4. The count of this clone is one. The chain joins TRBV4-1 to TRBJ1-2; 8 nucleotides align to TRBD1. This TCR derives from a man younger than 35 in good health and CMV-seropositive. The sequenced sample consisted of PBMCs. The CDR3 nucleotides are TGCGCCAGCAGCCAGGCAGGGGGCCCCTATGGCTACACCTTC. Encoded protein: CASSQAGGPYGYTF.